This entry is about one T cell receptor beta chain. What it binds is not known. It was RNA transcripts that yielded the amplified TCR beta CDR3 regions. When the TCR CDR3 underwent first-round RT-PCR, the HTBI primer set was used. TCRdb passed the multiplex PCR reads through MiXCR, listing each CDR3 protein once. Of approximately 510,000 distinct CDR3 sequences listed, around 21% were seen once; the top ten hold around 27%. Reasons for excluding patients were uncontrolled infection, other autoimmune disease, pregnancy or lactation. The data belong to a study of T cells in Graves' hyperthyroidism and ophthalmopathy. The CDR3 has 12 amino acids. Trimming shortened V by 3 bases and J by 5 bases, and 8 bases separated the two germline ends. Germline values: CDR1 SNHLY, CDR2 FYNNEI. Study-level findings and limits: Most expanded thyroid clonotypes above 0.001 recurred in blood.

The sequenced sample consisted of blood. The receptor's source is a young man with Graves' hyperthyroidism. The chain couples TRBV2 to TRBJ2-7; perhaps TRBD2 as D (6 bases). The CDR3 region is CASSDSGDEQYF. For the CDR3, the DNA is TGTGCCAGCAGTGATTCGGGGGACGAGCAGTACTTC.